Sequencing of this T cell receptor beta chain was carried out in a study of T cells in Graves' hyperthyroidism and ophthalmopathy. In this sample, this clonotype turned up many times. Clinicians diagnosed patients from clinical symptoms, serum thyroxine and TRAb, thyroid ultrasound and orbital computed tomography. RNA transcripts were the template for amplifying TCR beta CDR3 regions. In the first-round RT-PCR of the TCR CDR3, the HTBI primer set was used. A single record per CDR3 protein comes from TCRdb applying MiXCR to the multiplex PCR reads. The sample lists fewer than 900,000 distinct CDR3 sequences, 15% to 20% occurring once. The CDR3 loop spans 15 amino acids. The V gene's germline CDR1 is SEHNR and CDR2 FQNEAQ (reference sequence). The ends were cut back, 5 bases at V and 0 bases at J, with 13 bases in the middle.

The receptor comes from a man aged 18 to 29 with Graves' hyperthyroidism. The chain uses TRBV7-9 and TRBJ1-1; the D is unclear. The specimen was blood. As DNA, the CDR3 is TGTGCCAGCAGCCCAAGGCGGGTGGTGAACACTGAAGCTTTCTTT. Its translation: CASSPRRVVNTEAFF.